Below, 30 T cell receptor beta chains from the same sample are listed, as sequenced in a study of blood T cell repertoires in COVID-19. Profiling relied on immunoSEQ multiplex PCR, and the TCRdb table lists in-frame clones only, not all of them. Altogether a few hundred thousand clones are present, 75% to 90% being singletons, with the ten largest covering around 1%. The specimen was PBMCs or T cells enriched from blood (not recorded which). The receptors stem from a man between 18 and 35 years old who had recovered from COVID-19.

CDR3 sequence (DNA): TGTGCCAGCAGCTCGGGGGGTTCACCCCTCCACTTT. It translates to CASSSGGSPLHF. The chain couples TRBV5-6 to TRBJ1-6; a possible D gene is TRBD1 (5 bases). CDR3 length: 12 residues. Germline V gives CDR1 SGHDT, CDR2 YYEEEE. Trimming took 3 bases from V and 9 from J, leaving 7 bases between them.

The CDR3 DNA follows: TGTGCCTGGACCATAACAGGGGGCGCTTACAATGAGCAGTTCTTC. Translation: CAWTITGGAYNEQFF. The chain uses TRBV30 and TRBJ2-1, with 9 bases lining up with TRBD1. V gave up 4 bases and J gave up 4 bases; unmatched junction bases: 8. CDR1 GTSNPN and CDR2 SVGIG come from the germline V gene (reference sequence). CDR3 length equals 15 residues. The whole variable domain, filled in from reference TRBV30 and TRBJ2-1, reads SQTIHQWPATLVQPVGSPLSLECTVEGTSNPNLYWYRQAAGRGLQLLFYSVGIGQISSEVPQNLSASRPQDRQFILSSKKLLLSDSGFYLCAWTITGGAYNEQFFGPGTRLTVL.

This clone was recorded once. This rearrangement joins TRBV19 to TRBJ2-3; the D gene is possibly TRBD2 (6 bases). The length of the CDR3 is 15 residues. V was clipped by 0 bases and J by 0 bases, with 7 bases between them. Germline lookup yields CDR1 LNHDA and CDR2 SQIVND (reference sequence). CDR3 sequence: CASSIERGSTDTQYF. The CDR3 DNA sequence: TGTGCCAGTAGTATAGAGCGGGGAAGCACAGATACGCAGTATTTT.

This chain connects TRBV7-9 to TRBJ2-1; D call uncertain. Trimming shortened V by 8 bases and J by 4 bases, and 12 bases separated the two germline ends. The CDR3 extends over 13 amino acids. Germline CDR1 SEHNR, CDR2 FQNEAQ (reference sequence). This CDR3 reads CASGLSHYNEQFF. In DNA, the CDR3 is TGTGCCAGCGGCCTTTCCCATTACAATGAGCAGTTCTTC.

This clone was seen only once. The DNA of the CDR3 is TGTGCCAGCAGCGTAGATCCCCCCTCCTCCTACGAGCAGTACTTC. As protein: CASSVDPPSSYEQYF. The gene calls are TRBV9 and TRBJ2-7, with no clear D. The germline V and J ends were trimmed by 0 bases and 0 bases, with 10 bases remaining between them. The CDR3 has 15 residues. CDR1 and CDR2 (germline): SGDLS, YYNGEE.

V and J are TRBV15 and TRBJ2-1; 7 nucleotides align to TRBD1. With V trimmed by 2 bases and J by 3 bases, 4 bases remained unmatched. Germline CDR1 and CDR2: LNHNV and YYDKDF (reference sequence). This CDR3 is 15 amino acids long. The CDR3 nucleotides read TGTGCCACCAGCAGATTTGGGACAGTCTACAATGAGCAGTTCTTC. It yields the protein CATSRFGTVYNEQFF.

The count of this clone is one. V is TRBV2 and J is TRBJ1-4; the D is unclear. The CDR3 has 14 amino acids. V was pared by 8 bases and J by 2 bases, with 12 bases between. The V gene's germline CDR1 is SNHLY and CDR2 FYNNEI. Here the CDR3 reads CASLEGGTNEKLFF. The CDR3 nucleotides read TGTGCCAGCCTAGAGGGCGGGACTAATGAAAAACTGTTTTTT.

The J gene is TRBJ1-1, the V gene TRBV28, with D maybe TRBD1 (6 bases). Trimming pared 2 bases from V and 0 bases from J, leaving 13 bases between. This CDR3 comprises 16 residues. CDR1 MDHEN and CDR2 SYDVKM come from the germline V gene. The DNA of the CDR3 is TGTGCCAGCAGTTTACCCCTACAGGGCTTGAACACTGAAGCTTTCTTT. It translates to CASSLPLQGLNTEAFF.

This clone was seen only a few times. The chain employs TRBV4-2 and TRBJ2-3; the D gene is possibly TRBD1 (7 bases). The CDR3 has 18 residues. Germline loops: CDR1 LGHNA, CDR2 YNFKEQ. V was pared by 4 bases and J by 0 bases, with 20 bases between. CDR3 region: CASSLQGPSDTSTDTQYF. In DNA, the CDR3 is TGTGCCAGCAGCCTACAGGGGCCTAGCGACACTAGCACAGATACGCAGTATTTT.

The V call is TRBV5-1, the J call TRBJ2-5; TRBD2 agrees at 11 bases. Germline V gene sequence: CDR1 SGHRS, CDR2 YFSETQ. V lost 6 bases, J lost 4 bases, and 5 bases stayed unmatched. The CDR3 runs to 14 residues. CDR3 in DNA: TGCGCCAGCACCTTCGGACTAGCGGGAGAGACCCAGTACTTC. Protein product: CASTFGLAGETQYF.

The chain is built from TRBV19 and TRBJ1-5; no firm D call. CDR3 length equals 13 residues. Germline assignment: CDR1 LNHDA and CDR2 SQIVND (reference sequence). V was cut by 8 bases and J by 2 bases, with 10 bases left in between. CDR3 amino acids: CASAYSGNQPQHF. The CDR3 DNA sequence: TGTGCCAGTGCTTATTCGGGCAATCAGCCCCAGCATTTT.

J is TRBJ1-5 and V is TRBV13; tentatively, D is TRBD1 (5 bases). V lost 5 bases and J lost 0, with 14 bases in between. In germline, CDR1 is PRHDT, CDR2 FYEKMQ (reference sequence). The CDR3 is 16 residues long. CDR3 nucleotides: TGTGCCAGCAGCCTGAACAGGTACTCTAGCAATCAGCCCCAGCATTTT. It codes for CASSLNRYSSNQPQHF.

This sequence joins TRBV5-1 and TRBJ1-3, with D unresolved. In germline, CDR1 is SGHRS, CDR2 YFSETQ. The CDR3 is made up of 15 amino acids. V lost 7 bases and J lost 1, with 15 bases in between. DNA for the CDR3: TGCGCCAGCCGCCGTGATGGTACTTCTGGAAACACCATATATTTT. The encoded protein is CASRRDGTSGNTIYF.

This clone was counted between two and nine times. A read error may account for a junction end that differs from germline. The rearrangement links TRBV19 to TRBJ2-3; 13 positions agree with TRBD2. CDR3 length: 16 amino acids. Germline V gives CDR1 LNHDA, CDR2 SQIVND (reference sequence). The CDR3 here is CASNPLAGGLTTPSFF. The CDR3 DNA sequence: TGTGCCAGTAACCCACTAGCGGGAGGGCTCACGACCCCCTCTTTTTTT.

The chain uses TRBV27 and TRBJ2-7; TRBD1 matches 7 bases. The CDR3 has 14 amino acids. The junction had 6 bases not matched to a gene; V was cut back by 4 bases and J by 3 bases. The germline V gene has CDR1 MNHEY and CDR2 SMNVEV (reference sequence). CDR3: CASSYQGEHYEQYF. DNA for the CDR3: TGTGCCAGCAGTTATCAGGGGGAACACTACGAGCAGTACTTC.

The V and J genes are TRBV4-1 and TRBJ2-2; TRBD2 agrees at 7 bases. V lost 3 bases, J lost 0 bases, and 7 bases stayed unmatched. Germline CDR1 is MGHRA and CDR2 is YSYEKL. This CDR3 has 17 amino acids. The CDR3 reads CASSHRKRDANTGELFF. DNA of the CDR3: TGCGCCAGCAGCCATAGAAAGCGGGACGCGAACACCGGGGAGCTGTTTTTT.

This clone showed up just once. The V and J genes are TRBV7-9 and TRBJ1-5; a possible D gene is TRBD1 (5 bases). Germline lookup yields CDR1 SEHNR and CDR2 FQNEAQ (reference sequence). The CDR3 runs to 15 residues. Trimming took off 3 bases at V and 1 base at J, with 10 bases between the two ends. The CDR3 DNA sequence: TGTGCCAGCAGCTTGGGGGACTTGAGCAATCAGCCCCAGCATTTT. It yields the protein CASSLGDLSNQPQHF.

In DNA form, the CDR3 reads TGTGCCAGCAGCCCTCCGGGACAGGGAAAATTTCAGCCCCAGCATTTT. Translating it yields CASSPPGQGKFQPQHF. The chain recombines TRBV7-3 with TRBJ1-5, with 9 bases fitting TRBD1. The V segment lost 5 bases and the J segment 6 bases; nucleotides outside the gene matches: 11. CDR3 length: 16 residues. Per the germline V gene, CDR1 is SGHTA and CDR2 is FQGTGA.

The rearrangement joins TRBV6-5 to TRBJ2-7; TRBD1 aligns across 9 bases. The CDR3 totals 14 residues. Germline CDR1 and CDR2: MNHEY and SVGAGI. V gave up 2 bases and J gave up 3 bases; unmatched junction bases: 2. CDR3 loop: CASSYGQGFYEQYF. The CDR3 DNA is TGTGCCAGCAGTTACGGACAGGGGTTCTACGAGCAGTACTTC.

The chain has TRBV10-3 and TRBJ2-1, with TRBD1 identical over 7 bases. Unmatched junction bases numbered 9, after V lost 4 bases and J lost 0 bases. The CDR3 covers 17 residues. Germline V gives CDR1 ENHRY, CDR2 SYGVKD. CDR3 bases: TGTGCCATCAGTGGGCACAGGGGAAATAGCTCCTACAATGAGCAGTTCTTC. Protein product: CAISGHRGNSSYNEQFF.

V is TRBV9 and J is TRBJ2-5, with TRBD2 matching over 9 bases. J lost 5 bases, V lost 3 bases, and 17 bases had no gene match. The CDR3 spans 18 residues. Germline V lookup: CDR1 SGDLS, CDR2 YYNGEE. The CDR3 protein is CASSDGRWSGGPEETQYF. The CDR3 region has the DNA TGTGCCAGCAGCGACGGCCGTTGGAGCGGGGGGCCGGAGGAGACCCAGTACTTC.

A few counts support this clone. This rearrangement joins TRBV4-3 to TRBJ1-2, with 8 bases lining up with TRBD1. Per germline, CDR1 LGHNA and CDR2 YSLEER. After removal of 5 bases from V and 6 bases from J, the junction contained 14 bases not matched to a gene. This CDR3 region has 16 residues. CDR3 DNA sequence: TGCGCCAGCAGCAAAAACCGGGACAGGTTTTGGGATGGCTACACCTTC. Protein sequence: CASSKNRDRFWDGYTF.

V and J are TRBV7-2 and TRBJ1-2; 7 positions match TRBD1. The ends lost 6 bases at V and 0 bases at J; junction bases unmatched: 7. The CDR3 loop spans 15 amino acids. Germline CDR1 reads SGHTA; CDR2 reads FQGNSA. The CDR3 spells CASRRDRAPNYGYTF. CDR3 sequence (DNA): TGTGCCAGCAGGCGAGACAGGGCCCCTAACTATGGCTACACCTTC. The variable domain in full, completed from reference TRBV7-2 and TRBJ1-2, reads GAGVSQSPSNKVTEKGKDVELRCDPISGHTALYWYRQSLGQGLEFLIYFQGNSAPDKSGLPSDRFSAERTGGSVSTLTIQRTQQEDSAVYLCASRRDRAPNYGYTFGSGTRLTVV.

The chain links TRBV5-1 to TRBJ2-7; possible D gene TRBD1, 6 bases. The length of the CDR3 is 13 residues. Germline loops: CDR1 SGHRS, CDR2 YFSETQ. V lost 7 bases, J lost 4 bases, and 15 bases lay in between. The CDR3 nucleotides read TGCGCCAGCCAACAGGGATCGGGGTACGAGCAGTACTTC. It specifies CASQQGSGYEQYF.

This chain links TRBV29-1 with TRBJ2-1; D not certain. From germline, CDR1 is SQVTM and CDR2 ANQGSEA. The CDR3 spans 9 residues. Trimming cost V 4 bases and J 8 bases, with 3 bases left between them. CDR3 region: CSVGDEQFF. The CDR3 nucleotides read TGCAGCGTTGGCGATGAGCAGTTCTTC.

V and J are TRBV6-5 and TRBJ1-2; no reliable D call. This CDR3 is 13 amino acids long. Germline assignment: CDR1 MNHEY and CDR2 SVGAGI. Trimming took off 7 bases at V and 0 bases at J, with 9 bases between the two ends. For the CDR3, the DNA is TGTGCCAGCACCGAGCTCCCTAACTATGGCTACACCTTC. Amino acid sequence: CASTELPNYGYTF.

V usage is TRBV10-3 and J usage is TRBJ2-7, with a weak D call TRBD1 (6 bases). The ends were cut back, 9 bases at V and 0 bases at J, with 9 bases in the middle. The CDR3 is made up of 12 amino acids. Germline V lookup: CDR1 ENHRY, CDR2 SYGVKD. CDR3 in DNA: TGTGCCATAGGACAGTTCTCCTACGAGCAGTACTTC. Protein: CAIGQFSYEQYF.

This clone was observed once. The chain has TRBV7-2 and TRBJ2-1, with D tentatively TRBD1 (6 bases). The CDR3 spans 13 residues. In germline, CDR1 is SGHTA, CDR2 FQGNSA. V lost 7 bases and J lost 6, with 13 bases in between. Here the CDR3 reads CASTPGQFNEQFF. The CDR3 DNA is TGTGCCAGCACCCCTGGACAGTTCAATGAGCAGTTCTTC.

V gene TRBV29-1 combines with J gene TRBJ1-3, with D uncertain. Germline V gene sequence: CDR1 SQVTM, CDR2 ANQGSEA. The CDR3 totals 13 residues. Trimming cost V 1 base and J 3 bases, with 7 bases left between them. The CDR3 sequence: CSVEASVGNTIYF. CDR3 sequence (DNA): TGCAGCGTTGAAGCCAGCGTTGGAAACACCATATATTTT.

This clone was seen a few times. The chain is built from TRBV11-2 and TRBJ1-2; D call uncertain. V was shortened by 1 base and J by 6 bases, with 9 bases between the two germline ends. Germline CDR1 and CDR2: SGHAT and FQNNGV. CDR3 length: 13 amino acids. CDR3 DNA sequence: TGTGCCAGCAGCTTAGCGCCAGAAAATGGCTACACCTTC. It codes for CASSLAPENGYTF.